The present TCR beta chain was sequenced within a study of blood T cell repertoires in COVID-19. Study-level background: COVID-19 samples from acute and convalescent phases originated in the United States, Italy and Spain. In each case, the material was cDNA or gDNA derived from T cells, B-cell-depleted T cells, or PBMCs.

In the study's own analysis: Reference gene primer amplification gave nucleated cell count estimates. Sequencing was performed with immunoSEQ multiplex PCR; in TCRdb, only in-frame clones are kept and a portion is missing. The V and J calls and clone size were taken over from that table, and D and trimming were inferred from the DNA. The data hold 130,000 or so clones, with 80% to 90% observed a single time. V was pared by 7 bases and J by 5 bases, with 1 base of the junction left unmatched. The CDR3 contains 12 residues. Germline CDR1 reads MNHEY; CDR2 reads SVGAGI. Sequencing used peripheral blood. This rearrangement joins TRBV6-5 to TRBJ2-3, with 9 bases identical to TRBD1. This clonotype was obtained from a human donor in a cohort sampled during active COVID-19. In nucleotides, the CDR3 is TGTGCCAGCATGGACAGGGGAGATACGCAGTATTTT. Its protein is CASMDRGDTQYF.